A single sample is the source of the 8 T cell receptor beta chains below, sequenced in a study of shared clonotypes between healthy human individuals. Clones were sequenced by immunoSEQ multiplex PCR, and TCRdb holds only the in-frame ones, with some missing. This repertoire shows some 2,500,000 clones, about nine tenths found once; its top ten account for approximately 0.39%. The sample was naive CD4+ T cells from PBMCs. The sample's subset: CD45RA+ positively selected. The receptors derive from a man younger than 30 in good health. Some clones in this sample may be carry-over from other donors' samples.

V and J are TRBV6-1 and TRBJ2-5; D gene unclear. The CDR3 is made up of 11 amino acids. Between the trimmed V and J ends, which lost 8 bases and 1 base, there was a span of 5 bases. CDR1 and CDR2 from the germline V gene are MNHNS and SASEGT. The CDR3 DNA reads TGTGCCAGCGTTGGCCAAGAGACCCAGTACTTC. Amino acid sequence: CASVGQETQYF.

The chain is built from TRBV6-1 and TRBJ1-5; 8 nucleotides match TRBD1. Germline V CDR1 and CDR2: MNHNS, SASEGT. V shed 7 bases, J shed 8 bases, and the junction held 13 bases outside the gene matches. This CDR3 comprises 15 residues. DNA of the CDR3: TGTGCCAGCACGAGTTTCAGGGGGCCCGGTGAGCCCCAGCATTTT. Translation gives CASTSFRGPGEPQHF.

The chain employs TRBV6-5 and TRBJ2-2, with D perhaps TRBD2 (5 bases). The CDR3 is made up of 14 amino acids. The germline V gene encodes CDR1 MNHEY and CDR2 SVGAGI. With 5 bases removed from V and 2 bases from J, the gap between germline ends came to 9 bases. CDR3 nucleotides: TGTGCCAGCAGTCCTAGACTAAACACCGGGGAGCTGTTTTTT. This codes for CASSPRLNTGELFF.

The V call is TRBV28, the J call TRBJ1-1; 7 positions match TRBD1. The junction had 7 bases not matched to a gene; V was cut back by 5 bases and J by 1 base. Germline V gives CDR1 MDHEN, CDR2 SYDVKM. The CDR3 is 15 residues long. The CDR3 loop is CASSNQGGKNTEAFF. Written as DNA, the CDR3 is TGTGCCAGCAGTAACCAGGGGGGGAAGAACACTGAAGCTTTCTTT. The full variable domain, with the rest looked up from reference TRBV28 and TRBJ1-1, is DVKVTQSSRYLVKRTGEKVFLECVQDMDHENMFWYRQDPGLGLRLIYFSYDVKMKEKGDIPEGYSVSREKKERFSLILESASTNQTSMYLCASSNQGGKNTEAFFGQGTRLTVV.

This chain links TRBV12-5 with TRBJ2-7, with D unclear. The CDR3 is 13 residues long. The ends were cut back, 11 bases at V and 2 bases at J, with 16 bases in the middle. The germline V gene has CDR1 LGHNT and CDR2 FRNRAP. CDR3 in DNA: TGTGCTGATCCTCCGACATATACCTACGAGCAGTACTTC. Translated: CADPPTYTYEQYF.

The genes are TRBV28 and TRBJ1-1; 9 nucleotides line up with TRBD1. The ends lost 6 bases at V and 8 bases at J; junction bases unmatched: 7. The CDR3 sequence is 13 residues long. Germline loops: CDR1 MDHEN, CDR2 SYDVKM. The CDR3 sequence is CASRLQGAPEAFF. As DNA, the CDR3 is TGTGCCAGCAGGTTACAGGGGGCTCCCGAAGCTTTCTTT.

The chain uses TRBV11-3 and TRBJ2-7; D possibly matches TRBD1 or TRBD2 (5 bases each). V shed 5 bases and J shed 3 bases, with 11 bases lying between them. The CDR3 has 13 residues. Germline lookup yields CDR1 SGHNT and CDR2 YENEEA. CDR3 nucleotides: TGTGCCAGCAGCCAAGGGGACCGCTACGAGCAGTACTTC. The encoded protein is CASSQGDRYEQYF.

The chain recombines TRBV9 with TRBJ2-2, with 8 bases aligning to TRBD1. From germline, CDR1 is SGDLS and CDR2 YYNGEE. The ends lost 3 bases at V and 5 bases at J; junction bases unmatched: 3. The CDR3 contains 14 residues. The CDR3 spells CASSETGVTGELFF. CDR3 DNA: TGTGCCAGCAGCGAGACAGGGGTAACCGGGGAGCTGTTTTTT.